This entry is about one T cell receptor beta chain. Other DNA sequences in this specimen translate into the identical CDR3. This sample is part of a study of blood T cell repertoires in COVID-19. Study-wide background: Samples came from the United States, Italy and Spain, spanning acute and convalescent COVID-19. PBMCs, B-cell-depleted T cells, or T cells provided the cDNA or gDNA that made up the material.

This CDR3 spans 15 amino acids. Trimming took 1 base from V and 3 from J; bases not matched to a gene: 4. CDR1 and CDR2 from the germline V gene are SGHVS and FNYEAQ. Study processing details: Reference gene primers were amplified, and this amplification served to estimate nucleated cell counts. TCRdb's copy holds only in-frame clones and misses some; the assay was immunoSEQ multiplex PCR. The V and J calls and clone size come from that table; D and trimming were worked out from the DNA. Of under 250,000 clones in the sample, roughly 90% are singletons; the top ten hold 2.7%. Source material: peripheral blood. The rearrangement joins TRBV7-6 to TRBJ2-7; 9 bases line up with TRBD2. The clonotype comes from a woman aged 60-70 years with acute or convalescent COVID-19. The CDR3 sequence is CASSLGGGGGYEQYF. CDR3 in DNA: TGTGCCAGCAGCTTAGGGGGCGGGGGGGGCTACGAGCAGTACTTC.